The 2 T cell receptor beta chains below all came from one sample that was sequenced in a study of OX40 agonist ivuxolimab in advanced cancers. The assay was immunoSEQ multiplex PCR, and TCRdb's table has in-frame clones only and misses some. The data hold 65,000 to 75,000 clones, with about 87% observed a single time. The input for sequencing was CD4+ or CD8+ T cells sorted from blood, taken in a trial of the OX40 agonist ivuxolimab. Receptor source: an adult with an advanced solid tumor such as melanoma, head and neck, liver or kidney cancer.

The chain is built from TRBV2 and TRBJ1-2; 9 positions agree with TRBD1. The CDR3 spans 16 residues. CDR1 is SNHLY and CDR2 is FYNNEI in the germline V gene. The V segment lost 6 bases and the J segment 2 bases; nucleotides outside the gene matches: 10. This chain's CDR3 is CASSLGTGGSNYGYTF. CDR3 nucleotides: TGTGCCAGCAGCCTTGGAACAGGGGGCTCCAACTATGGCTACACCTTC.

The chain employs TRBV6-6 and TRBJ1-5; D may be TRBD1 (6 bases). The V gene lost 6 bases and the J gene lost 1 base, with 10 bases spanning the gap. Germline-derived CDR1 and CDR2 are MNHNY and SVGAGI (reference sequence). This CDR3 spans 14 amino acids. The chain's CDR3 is CASSPGHSNQPQHF. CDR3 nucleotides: TGTGCCAGCAGCCCGGGACACAGCAATCAGCCCCAGCATTTT.